The source of this T cell receptor (beta chain) is a study of cytomegalovirus exposure and HLA in healthy donors. The CDR3 runs 13 residues. The V end lost 4 bases, the J end lost 1 base, and 7 bases lay between the germline ends. Germline V gives CDR1 MNHNS, CDR2 SASEGT. Researchers ran the PCR with 60 Vbeta and 13 Jbeta primers. The protocol was immunoSEQ multiplex PCR, while the TCRdb copy is restricted to in-frame clones and leaves out a portion. The repertoire holds more than 150,000 clones, with about 82% as singletons. The sequencing sample was made of PBMCs. The sequence was obtained from a woman aged 30 to 39 in good health and CMV-seronegative. This chain links TRBV6-1 with TRBJ1-1, with unresolved D. Here the CDR3 DNA reads TGTGCCAGCAGTGGCCGTAGGAACACTGAAGCTTTCTTT. Protein sequence: CASSGRRNTEAFF.